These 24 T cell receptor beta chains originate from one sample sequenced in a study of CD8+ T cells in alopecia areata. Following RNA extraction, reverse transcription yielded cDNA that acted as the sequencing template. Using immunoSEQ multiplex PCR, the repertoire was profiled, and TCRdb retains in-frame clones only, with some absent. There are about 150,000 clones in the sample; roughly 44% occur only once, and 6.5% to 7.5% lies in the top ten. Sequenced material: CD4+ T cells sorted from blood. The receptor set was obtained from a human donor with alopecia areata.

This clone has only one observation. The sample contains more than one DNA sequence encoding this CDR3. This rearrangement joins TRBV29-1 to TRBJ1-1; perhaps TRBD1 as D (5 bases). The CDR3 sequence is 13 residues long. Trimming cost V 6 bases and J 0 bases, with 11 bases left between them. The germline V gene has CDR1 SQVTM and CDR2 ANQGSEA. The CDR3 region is CSVAGRLNTEAFF. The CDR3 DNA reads TGCAGCGTCGCGGGACGGTTGAACACTGAAGCTTTCTTT. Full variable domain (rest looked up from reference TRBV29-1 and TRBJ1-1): SAVISQKPSRDICQRGTSLTIQCQVDSQVTMMFWYRQQPGQSLTLIATANQGSEATYESGFVIDKFPISRPNLTFSTLTVSNMSPEDSSIYLCSVAGRLNTEAFFGQGTRLTVV.

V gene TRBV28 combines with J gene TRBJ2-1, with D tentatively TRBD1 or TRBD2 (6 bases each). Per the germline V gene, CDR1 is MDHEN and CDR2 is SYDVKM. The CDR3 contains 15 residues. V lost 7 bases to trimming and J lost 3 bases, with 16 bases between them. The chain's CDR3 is CASIIARGRYNEQFF. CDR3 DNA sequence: TGTGCCAGCATTATTGCCCGGGGGCGCTACAATGAGCAGTTCTTC.

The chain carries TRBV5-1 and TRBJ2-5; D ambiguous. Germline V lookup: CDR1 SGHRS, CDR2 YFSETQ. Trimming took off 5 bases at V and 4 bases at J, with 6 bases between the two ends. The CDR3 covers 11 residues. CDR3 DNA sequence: TGCGCCAGCAGGAGTATAGAGACCCAGTACTTC. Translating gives CASRSIETQYF.

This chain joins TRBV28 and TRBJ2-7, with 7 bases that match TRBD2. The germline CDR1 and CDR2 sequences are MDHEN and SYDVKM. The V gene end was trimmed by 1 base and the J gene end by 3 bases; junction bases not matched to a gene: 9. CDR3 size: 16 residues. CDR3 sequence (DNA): TGTGCCAGCAGTTTATCGGCTAGCGGAGACTACTACGAGCAGTACTTC. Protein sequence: CASSLSASGDYYEQYF.

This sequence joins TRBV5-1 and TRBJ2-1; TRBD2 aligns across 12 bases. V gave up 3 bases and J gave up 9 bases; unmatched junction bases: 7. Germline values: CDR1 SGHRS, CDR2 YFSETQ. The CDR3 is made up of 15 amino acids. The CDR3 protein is CASSSGLAGPSEQFF. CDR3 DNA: TGCGCCAGCAGCTCCGGACTAGCGGGACCCAGTGAGCAGTTCTTC.

DNA of the CDR3: TGTGCCAGCAGCTTATTTGTAGCCGGGGGCTCCTACAATGAGCAGTTCTTC. Amino acid sequence: CASSLFVAGGSYNEQFF. The chain recombines TRBV11-2 with TRBJ2-1, with a weak D call TRBD2 (6 bases). Germline-derived CDR1 and CDR2 are SGHAT and FQNNGV. V lost 2 bases and J lost 0, with 14 bases in between. CDR3 size: 17 residues.

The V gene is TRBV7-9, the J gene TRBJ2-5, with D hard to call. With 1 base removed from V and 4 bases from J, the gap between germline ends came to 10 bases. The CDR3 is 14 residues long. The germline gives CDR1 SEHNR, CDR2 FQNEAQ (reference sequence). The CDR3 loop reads CASSLVSVSETQYF. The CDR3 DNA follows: TGTGCCAGCAGCTTAGTGAGCGTATCAGAGACCCAGTACTTC.

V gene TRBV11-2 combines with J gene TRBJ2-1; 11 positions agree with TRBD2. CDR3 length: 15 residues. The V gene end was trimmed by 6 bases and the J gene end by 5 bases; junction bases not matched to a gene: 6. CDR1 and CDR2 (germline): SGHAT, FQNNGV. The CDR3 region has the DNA TGTGCCAGCAGACATAGCGGGAGGGGTAACAATGAGCAGTTCTTC. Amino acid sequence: CASRHSGRGNNEQFF. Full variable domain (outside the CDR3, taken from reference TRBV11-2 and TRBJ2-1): EAGVAQSPRYKIIEKRQSVAFWCNPISGHATLYWYQQILGQGPKLLIQFQNNGVVDDSQLPKDRFSAERLKGVDSTLKIQPAKLEDSAVYLCASRHSGRGNNEQFFGPGTRLTVL.

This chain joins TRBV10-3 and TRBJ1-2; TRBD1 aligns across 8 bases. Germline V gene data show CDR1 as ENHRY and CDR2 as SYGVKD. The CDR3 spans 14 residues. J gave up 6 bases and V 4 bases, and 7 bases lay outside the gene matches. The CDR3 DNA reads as TGTGCCATCAGTGTTGCAGGGGGCGCGGATGGCTACACCTTC. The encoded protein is CAISVAGGADGYTF.

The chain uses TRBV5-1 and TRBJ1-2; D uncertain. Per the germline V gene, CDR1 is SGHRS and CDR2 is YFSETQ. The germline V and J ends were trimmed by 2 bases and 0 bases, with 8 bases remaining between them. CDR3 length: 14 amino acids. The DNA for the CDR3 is TGCGCCAGCAGCTTATTGGGTACTAACTATGGCTACACCTTC. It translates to CASSLLGTNYGYTF.

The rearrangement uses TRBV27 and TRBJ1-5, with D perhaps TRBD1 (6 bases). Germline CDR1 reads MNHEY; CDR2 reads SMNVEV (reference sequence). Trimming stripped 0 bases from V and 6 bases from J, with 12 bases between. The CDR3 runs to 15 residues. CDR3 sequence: CASSLSGQSSQPQHF. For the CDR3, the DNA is TGTGCCAGCAGTTTATCGGGACAATCCTCTCAGCCCCAGCATTTT.

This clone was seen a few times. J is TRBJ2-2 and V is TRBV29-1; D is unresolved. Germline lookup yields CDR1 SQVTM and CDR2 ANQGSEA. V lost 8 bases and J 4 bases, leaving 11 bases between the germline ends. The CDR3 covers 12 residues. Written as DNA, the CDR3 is TGCAGCACATCCTCCGGCACCGGGGAGCTGTTTTTT. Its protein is CSTSSGTGELFF.

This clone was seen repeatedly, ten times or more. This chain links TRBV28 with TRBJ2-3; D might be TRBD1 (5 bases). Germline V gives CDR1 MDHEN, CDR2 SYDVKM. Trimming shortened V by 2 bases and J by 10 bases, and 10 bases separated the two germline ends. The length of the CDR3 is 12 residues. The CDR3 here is CASSLLSRAQYF. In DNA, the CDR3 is TGTGCCAGCAGTTTACTTAGCAGGGCGCAGTATTTT.

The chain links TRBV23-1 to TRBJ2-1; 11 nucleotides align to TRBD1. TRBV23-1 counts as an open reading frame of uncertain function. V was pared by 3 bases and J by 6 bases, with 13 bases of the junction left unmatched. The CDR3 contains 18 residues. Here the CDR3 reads CASSQSDSGTGGANEQFF. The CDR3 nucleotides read TGCGCCAGCAGTCAGTCCGATTCAGGGACAGGGGGTGCCAATGAGCAGTTCTTC.

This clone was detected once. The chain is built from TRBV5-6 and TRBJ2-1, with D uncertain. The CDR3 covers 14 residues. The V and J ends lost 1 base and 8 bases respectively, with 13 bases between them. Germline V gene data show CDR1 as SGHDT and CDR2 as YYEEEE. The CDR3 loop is CASSLFRQAHEQFF. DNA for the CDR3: TGTGCCAGCAGCTTGTTTCGGCAGGCTCATGAGCAGTTCTTC.

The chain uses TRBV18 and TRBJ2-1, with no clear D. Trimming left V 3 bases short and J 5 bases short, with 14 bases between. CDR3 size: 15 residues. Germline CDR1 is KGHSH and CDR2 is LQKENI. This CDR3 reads CASSPGTGSNNEQFF. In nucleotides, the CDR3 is TGTGCCAGCTCACCCGGAACCGGGTCAAACAATGAGCAGTTCTTC.

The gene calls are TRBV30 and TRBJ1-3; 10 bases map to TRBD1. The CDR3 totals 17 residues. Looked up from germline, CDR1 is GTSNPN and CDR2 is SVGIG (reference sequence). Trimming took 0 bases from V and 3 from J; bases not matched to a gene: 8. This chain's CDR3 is CAWSVARTGGFGNTIYF. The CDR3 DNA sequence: TGTGCCTGGAGTGTTGCTAGGACAGGGGGTTTTGGAAACACCATATATTTT.

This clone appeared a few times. The CDR3 coding sequence is TGTGCCAGCAGTCACAGTGGATACGAGCAGTACTTC. It is translated as CASSHSGYEQYF. The genes are TRBV25-1 and TRBJ2-7; D gene ambiguous. V lost 5 bases to trimming and J lost 4 bases, with 9 bases between them. CDR3 size: 12 residues. Germline V lookup: CDR1 MGHDK, CDR2 SYGVNS.

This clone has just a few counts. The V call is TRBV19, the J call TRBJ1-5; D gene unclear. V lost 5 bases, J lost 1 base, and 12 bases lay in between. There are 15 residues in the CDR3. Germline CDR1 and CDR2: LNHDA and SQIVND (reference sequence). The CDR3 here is CASSRTGKSNQPQHF. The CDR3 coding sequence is TGTGCCAGTAGTCGGACTGGTAAAAGCAATCAGCCCCAGCATTTT.

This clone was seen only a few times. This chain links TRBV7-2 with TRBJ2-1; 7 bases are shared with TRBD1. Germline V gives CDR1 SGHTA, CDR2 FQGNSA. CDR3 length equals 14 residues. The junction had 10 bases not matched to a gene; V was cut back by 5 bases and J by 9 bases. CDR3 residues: CASSLQTGLAEQFF. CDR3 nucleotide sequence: TGTGCCAGCAGCCTCCAGACAGGGCTCGCTGAGCAGTTCTTC.

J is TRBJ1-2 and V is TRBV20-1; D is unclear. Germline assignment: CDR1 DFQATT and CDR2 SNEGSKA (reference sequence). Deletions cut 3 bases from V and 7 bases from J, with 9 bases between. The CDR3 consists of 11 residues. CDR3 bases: TGCAGTGCTAGGCAGGCTTTTGGCTACACCTTC. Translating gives CSARQAFGYTF.

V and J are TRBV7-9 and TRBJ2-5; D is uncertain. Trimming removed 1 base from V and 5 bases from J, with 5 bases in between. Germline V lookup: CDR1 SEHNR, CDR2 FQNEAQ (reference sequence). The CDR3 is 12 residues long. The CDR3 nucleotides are TGTGCCAGCAGCTTAGTCGACGAGACCCAGTACTTC. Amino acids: CASSLVDETQYF.

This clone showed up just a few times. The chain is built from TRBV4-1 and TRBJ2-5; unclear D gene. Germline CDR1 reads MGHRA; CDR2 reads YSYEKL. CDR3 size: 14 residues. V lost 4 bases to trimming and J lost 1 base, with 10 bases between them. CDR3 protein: CASSPRRSQETQYF. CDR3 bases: TGCGCCAGCAGCCCTAGGCGGTCCCAAGAGACCCAGTACTTC.

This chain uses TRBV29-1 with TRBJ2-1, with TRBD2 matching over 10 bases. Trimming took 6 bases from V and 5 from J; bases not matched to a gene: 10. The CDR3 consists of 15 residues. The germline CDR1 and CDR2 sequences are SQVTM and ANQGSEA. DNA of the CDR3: TGCAGCGTAGAGAAGCTAGCGGGAGCCCACAATGAGCAGTTCTTC. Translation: CSVEKLAGAHNEQFF.